The clone carrying this TCR beta chain was recorded at least ten times. Sequencing libraries for TCR beta were prepared with iRepertoire HTBI primers and Arm-PCR of CDR3 regions. TCRdb redid the calling of the multiplex PCR reads with MiXCR, one entry per CDR3 protein. This sample yields some 250,000 distinct CDR3 sequences, of which approximately 20% are seen a single time; 13% to 15% belongs to the top ten. The time point is: newly diagnosed GD, antithyroid drugs for less than 3 months. PBMC RNA served as the TCR library source. Deletions cut 5 bases from V and 6 bases from J, with 17 bases between. From germline, CDR1 is SGHRS and CDR2 YFSETQ. The CDR3 is made up of 14 amino acids. This sample is drawn from a study of regulatory T cells in long-lasting Graves disease. These data were likewise used in another study, on T cells in Graves' hyperthyroidism and ophthalmopathy. In that study: A patient was excluded if there was uncontrolled infection, other autoimmune disease, pregnancy or lactation. Blood also carried most thyroid clonotypes expanded above 0.001.

The sequences come from peripheral blood mononuclear cells (PBMCs), collected at new diagnosis, from a patient treated with antithyroid drugs. This chain links TRBV5-1 with TRBJ1-2; D uncertain. This clonotype originated in a woman in her thirties with Graves disease. For the CDR3, the DNA is TGCGCCAGCAGTAACAGCCCGGGTTCGGATGGCTACACCTTC. Translation: CASSNSPGSDGYTF.